Listed below are T cell receptor beta chains from one sample, sequenced in a study of blood T cell repertoires in COVID-19. Sequencing was performed with immunoSEQ multiplex PCR; in TCRdb, only in-frame clones are kept and a portion is missing. Among approximately 280,000 clones, about 85% were seen once, and the ten largest hold roughly 2.5%. Sequenced material: PBMCs or T cells enriched from blood (not recorded which). The receptors stem from a woman aged 45-65 years who had recovered from COVID-19. CDR3s include the opening cysteine and the closing phenylalanine or tryptophan. Fields, in order: clone size, V gene, J gene, D gene, CDR3 DNA, CDR3 protein. A D gene is named only where the DNA matches it firmly. Clone size, where shown, is once, few, many, or a class for clones that have expanded.

clone size: -; V gene: TRBV18; J gene: TRBJ2-4; D gene: -; CDR3 DNA: TGTGCCAGCTCACCAACGGAAGGCGGCATTCAGTACTTC; CDR3 protein: CASSPTEGGIQYF
clone size: once; V gene: TRBV30; J gene: TRBJ1-2; D gene: TRBD1; CDR3 DNA: TGTGCCTGGACCCAGGGGGCGTCTTTTGGCTACACCTTC; CDR3 protein: CAWTQGASFGYTF
clone size: once; V gene: TRBV6-6; J gene: TRBJ2-7; D gene: TRBD2; CDR3 DNA: TGTGCCAGCAGTTACCGCCTAGCGGGAGGAGAGCAGTACTTC; CDR3 protein: CASSYRLAGGEQYF
clone size: -; V gene: TRBV5-1; J gene: TRBJ2-7; D gene: -; CDR3 DNA: TGCGCCAGCAGCTTGGACAGGGTCCCTCTCTACGAGCAGTACTTC; CDR3 protein: CASSLDRVPLYEQYF
clone size: few; V gene: TRBV7-8; J gene: TRBJ1-5; D gene: TRBD1; CDR3 DNA: TGTGCCAGCAGCATGCCCCGCGGGACAGGGGGTTCCTATAGCAATCAGCCCCAGCATTTT; CDR3 protein: CASSMPRGTGGSYSNQPQHF
clone size: -; V gene: TRBV12-3/TRBV12-4; J gene: TRBJ2-7; D gene: -; CDR3 DNA: TGTGCCAGCAGTAACTACGGCACACGGGTCTTC; CDR3 protein: CASSNYGTRVF
clone size: -; V gene: TRBV18; J gene: TRBJ1-1; D gene: TRBD1; CDR3 DNA: TGTGCCAGCTCACTCGACAGGGACACTGAAGCTTTCTTT; CDR3 protein: CASSLDRDTEAFF
clone size: -; V gene: TRBV19; J gene: TRBJ1-5; D gene: -; CDR3 DNA: TGTGCCAGTAGTATACAGGACAATCAGCCCCAGCATTTT; CDR3 protein: CASSIQDNQPQHF
clone size: few; V gene: TRBV12-3/TRBV12-4; J gene: TRBJ1-2; D gene: -; CDR3 DNA: TGTGCCAGCAGTTCACCAGGACAGACTTACACCTTC; CDR3 protein: CASSSPGQTYTF
clone size: once; V gene: TRBV3-1/TRBV3-2; J gene: TRBJ1-2; D gene: TRBD1; CDR3 DNA: TGTGCCAGCAGTGTCGGAGGGGGCAGTCGCGGCTACACCTTC; CDR3 protein: CASSVGGGSRGYTF
clone size: -; V gene: TRBV7-8; J gene: TRBJ1-1; D gene: -; CDR3 DNA: TGTGCCAGCAGCTTAGCGAGCAGGGCTGAAGCTTTCTTT; CDR3 protein: CASSLASRAEAFF
clone size: -; V gene: TRBV7-9; J gene: TRBJ2-6; D gene: -; CDR3 DNA: TGTGCCAGCACTTTGGGGAGGATCCTAACGCGCTCTGGGGCCAACGTCCTGACTTTC; CDR3 protein: CASTLGRILTRSGANVLTF
clone size: few; V gene: TRBV5-1; J gene: TRBJ2-1; D gene: TRBD2; CDR3 DNA: TGCGCCAGCAGCTTGGGGACTAGCGGGAGGGTTCTGGATGAGCAGTTCTTC; CDR3 protein: CASSLGTSGRVLDEQFF
clone size: -; V gene: TRBV5-1; J gene: TRBJ2-1; D gene: TRBD2; CDR3 DNA: TGCGCCAGCAGCTTTCGAGGAGCGGGAGCCCCCTACAATGAGCAGTTCTTC; CDR3 protein: CASSFRGAGAPYNEQFF
clone size: -; V gene: TRBV30; J gene: TRBJ1-1; D gene: -; CDR3 DNA: TGTGCCTGGAGTCCTCAGACAGTATACACTGAAGCTTTCTTT; CDR3 protein: CAWSPQTVYTEAFF
clone size: -; V gene: TRBV7-7; J gene: TRBJ2-5; D gene: -; CDR3 DNA: TGTGCCAGCAGCGCTGGCGCGGGAGAGACCCAGTACTTC; CDR3 protein: CASSAGAGETQYF
clone size: once; V gene: TRBV30; J gene: TRBJ2-3; D gene: -; CDR3 DNA: TGTGCCTGTACACAGGGAAGTACAGATACGCAGTATTTT; CDR3 protein: CACTQGSTDTQYF
clone size: -; V gene: TRBV30; J gene: TRBJ2-5; D gene: -; CDR3 DNA: TGTGCCTGGGCCACTAGTCTAGGGGAGACCCAGTACTTC; CDR3 protein: CAWATSLGETQYF
clone size: once; V gene: TRBV7-9; J gene: TRBJ1-6; D gene: -; CDR3 DNA: TGTGCCAGCAGCCAGGCGACAGGTTATGACCTCCACTTT; CDR3 protein: CASSQATGYDLHF
clone size: -; V gene: TRBV2; J gene: TRBJ1-6; D gene: -; CDR3 DNA: TGTGCCAGCAGGCGGACTGATCCATCACCCCTCCACTTT; CDR3 protein: CASRRTDPSPLHF
clone size: -; V gene: TRBV2; J gene: TRBJ2-2; D gene: -; CDR3 DNA: TGTGCCAGCAGTGAACCGGGGGCGAACACCGGGGAGCTGTTTTTT; CDR3 protein: CASSEPGANTGELFF
clone size: -; V gene: TRBV7-8; J gene: TRBJ2-7; D gene: TRBD2; CDR3 DNA: TGTGCCAGCAGCCCAGTGGCTAGCGGGAGGACCGAGCAGTACTTC; CDR3 protein: CASSPVASGRTEQYF
clone size: -; V gene: TRBV11-2; J gene: TRBJ2-7; D gene: -; CDR3 DNA: TGTGCCAGCAGCTTAGATGTGAGCTACGAGCAGTACTTC; CDR3 protein: CASSLDVSYEQYF
clone size: few; V gene: TRBV3-1/TRBV3-2; J gene: TRBJ2-7; D gene: TRBD2; CDR3 DNA: TGTGCCAGCAGCCAAGAGGCCGGGAGGGCTTACGAGCAGTACTTC; CDR3 protein: CASSQEAGRAYEQYF
clone size: once; V gene: TRBV4-1; J gene: TRBJ2-4; D gene: -; CDR3 DNA: TGCGCCAGCAGCCAACGCGGGGTAGCCAAAAACATTCAGTACTTC; CDR3 protein: CASSQRGVAKNIQYF